Below, 2 T cell receptor beta chains from the same sample are listed, as sequenced in a study of blood T cells in healthy people across ages. With a J-beta primer mix and a sample-barcoded 5' primer, a second PCR ran about 7 to 12 cycles. TCRdb independently ran MiXCR on the 5' RACE reads; one entry per CDR3 protein. The sample includes approximately 790,000 distinct CDR3 sequences, 60% to 80% seen only once; the top ten take 25% to 30%. The sample taken for sequencing was blood. Every receptor here comes from a man in his thirties or forties in good health.

Written as DNA, the CDR3 is TGTGCCAGCAGTTCATCCGACAGGGGGGATGGGGACACCGGGGAGCTGTTTTTT. Its protein product is CASSSSDRGDGDTGELFF. The J gene is TRBJ2-2, the V gene TRBV27; 9 positions agree with TRBD1. There are 18 residues in the CDR3. V gave up 4 bases and J gave up 3 bases; unmatched junction bases: 12. Germline CDR1 is MNHEY and CDR2 is SMNVEV (reference sequence).

This clonotype has more than one count but fewer than ten. This sequence joins TRBV28 and TRBJ2-3; D gene uncertain. Germline CDR1 is MDHEN and CDR2 is SYDVKM. Trimming stripped 3 bases from V and 8 bases from J, with 9 bases between. CDR3 length: 12 residues. CDR3 sequence (DNA): TGTGCCAGCAGTTTCGAGGTTCGTACGCAGTATTTT. Protein product: CASSFEVRTQYF.